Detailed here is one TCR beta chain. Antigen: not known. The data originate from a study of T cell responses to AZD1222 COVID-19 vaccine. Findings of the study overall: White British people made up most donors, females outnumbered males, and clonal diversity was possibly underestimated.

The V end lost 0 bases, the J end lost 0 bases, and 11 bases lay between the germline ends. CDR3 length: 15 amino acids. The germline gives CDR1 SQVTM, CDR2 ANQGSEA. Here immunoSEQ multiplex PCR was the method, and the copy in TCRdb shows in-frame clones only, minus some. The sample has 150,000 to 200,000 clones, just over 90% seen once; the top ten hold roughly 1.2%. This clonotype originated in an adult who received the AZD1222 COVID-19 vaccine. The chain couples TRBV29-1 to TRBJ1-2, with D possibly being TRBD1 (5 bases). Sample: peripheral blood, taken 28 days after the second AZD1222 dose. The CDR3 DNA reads TGCAGCGTTGAAGATCGGGCAGGGCCTAACTATGGCTACACCTTC. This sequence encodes CSVEDRAGPNYGYTF.